These 24 T cell receptor beta chains originate from one sample sequenced in a study of control samples from healthy donors and cancer patients. Clones were sequenced by immunoSEQ multiplex PCR, and TCRdb holds only the in-frame ones, with some missing. Found here are about 94,000 clones, about 88% of them singletons; the top ten hold roughly 1.3%. The sample was blood. The receptors originated from a woman between 45 and 60 years old in good health.

V gene TRBV19 combines with J gene TRBJ2-2; D uncertain. V was clipped by 5 bases and J by 3 bases, with 16 bases between them. The CDR3 has 16 amino acids. Germline assignment: CDR1 LNHDA and CDR2 SQIVND (reference sequence). CDR3 sequence (DNA): TGTGCCAGTAGTCTGGACGTAGGACGGGACACCGGGGAGCTGTTTTTT. Its protein is CASSLDVGRDTGELFF.

The gene calls are TRBV7-2 and TRBJ2-1; 14 bases line up with TRBD2. CDR1 is SGHTA, CDR2 FQGNSA, per germline. The CDR3 sequence is 16 residues long. V lost 3 bases, J lost 6 bases, and 4 bases stayed unmatched. CDR3 residues: CASSLGLAGVANEQFF. The DNA for the CDR3 is TGTGCCAGCAGCTTGGGACTAGCGGGGGTGGCCAATGAGCAGTTCTTC.

This clone has a single count. The gene calls are TRBV3-1 (or the pseudogene TRBV3-2) and TRBJ2-5; 10 positions match TRBD2. J was trimmed by 4 bases and V by 1 base; bases with no gene match: 6. There are 16 residues in the CDR3. Germline CDR1 LGHDT, CDR2 YNNKEL (reference sequence). DNA for the CDR3: TGTGCCAGCAGCCAAGTGAGCGGGAGGGCCCGAGAGACCCAGTACTTC. Its translation is CASSQVSGRARETQYF.

The CDR3 spells CASSEVGQETQYF. CDR3 bases: TGTGCCAGCAGTGAAGTAGGACAAGAGACCCAGTACTTC. The chain joins TRBV6-1 to TRBJ2-5; no clear D gene. CDR1 and CDR2 from the germline V gene are MNHNS and SASEGT. V lost 1 base to trimming and J lost 2 bases, with 5 bases between them. The CDR3 spans 13 residues.

This clone occurred once. This rearrangement joins TRBV7-8 to TRBJ1-4, with a possible D match to TRBD1 (5 bases). Germline lookup yields CDR1 SGHVS and CDR2 FQNEAQ. This CDR3 spans 18 amino acids. Trimming took 4 bases from V and 1 from J, leaving 19 bases between them. DNA of the CDR3: TGTGCCAGCAGCTCCCAACGGGGACCCGGGGAAACTAATGAAAAACTGTTTTTT. This gives the protein CASSSQRGPGETNEKLFF.

The V and J genes are TRBV5-4 and TRBJ2-1, with D perhaps TRBD2 (6 bases). This CDR3 has 15 residues. From germline, CDR1 is SGHNT and CDR2 YYREEE (reference sequence). V lost 1 base and J lost 4, with 12 bases in between. This CDR3 is CASSLSGGGYNEQFF. As DNA, the CDR3 is TGTGCCAGCAGCTTGTCCGGGGGTGGGTACAATGAGCAGTTCTTC.

This clone was recorded a few times. The V and J genes are TRBV14 and TRBJ1-6, with a weak D call TRBD1 (6 bases). Trimming took 1 base from V and 13 from J, leaving 14 bases between them. The CDR3 has 14 amino acids. Germline CDR1 reads SGHDN; CDR2 reads FVKESK. CDR3 DNA sequence: TGTGCCAGCAGCCAAGCACCAGGGGATCCCCCCCTCCACTTT. This sequence encodes CASSQAPGDPPLHF.

For the CDR3, the DNA is TGTGCCAGCAGCCAACTCGGTCGAGACAATGAGCAGTTCTTC. Protein product: CASSQLGRDNEQFF. The genes are TRBV3-1 (or the pseudogene TRBV3-2) and TRBJ2-1, with D unresolved. This CDR3 spans 14 amino acids. Between the trimmed V and J ends, which lost 2 bases and 5 bases, there was a span of 10 bases. The germline V gene has CDR1 LGHDT and CDR2 YNNKEL (reference sequence).

V and J are TRBV6-5 and TRBJ1-2; D is uncertain. CDR3 size: 13 residues. V lost 0 bases, J lost 9 bases, and 11 bases lay in between. The germline V gene encodes CDR1 MNHEY and CDR2 SVGAGI. CDR3 region: CASSYSQSFRYTF. The CDR3 DNA reads TGTGCCAGCAGTTACTCCCAGAGCTTTCGCTACACCTTC.

The chain couples TRBV9 to TRBJ2-1; 9 nucleotides match TRBD1. CDR3 size: 16 residues. Germline V gene lookup returns CDR1 SGDLS and CDR2 YYNGEE. V lost 4 bases, J lost 0 bases, and 5 bases stayed unmatched. Here the CDR3 reads CASSPRTGDSYNEQFF. The CDR3 bases are TGTGCCAGCAGCCCCCGGACAGGGGACTCCTACAATGAGCAGTTCTTC.

This chain uses TRBV28 with TRBJ2-7; D gene unclear. Germline assignment: CDR1 MDHEN and CDR2 SYDVKM. V was pared by 8 bases and J by 9 bases, with 14 bases between. The CDR3 loop spans 11 amino acids. The CDR3 protein is CASGTTLGQYF. The DNA for the CDR3 is TGTGCCAGCGGTACCACTTTGGGGCAGTACTTC.

The rearrangement links TRBV19 to TRBJ1-1; tentatively, D is TRBD1 (6 bases). Germline values: CDR1 LNHDA, CDR2 SQIVND (reference sequence). The CDR3 sequence is 16 residues long. Trimming took off 6 bases at V and 2 bases at J, with 19 bases between the two ends. The CDR3 bases are TGTGCCAGTAGCACAGGGTCTAATCGCCCAAACACTGAAGCTTTCTTT. It is translated as CASSTGSNRPNTEAFF.

The rearrangement uses TRBV12-5 and TRBJ1-4; tentative D call: TRBD1 (5 bases). The CDR3 is made up of 21 amino acids. The germline V and J ends were trimmed by 4 bases and 0 bases, with 27 bases remaining between them. Germline CDR1 reads LGHNT; CDR2 reads FRNRAP. CDR3 sequence: CASGSSQGALIRVSTNEKLFF. The CDR3 DNA is TGTGCTAGTGGTTCGAGTCAGGGTGCCTTAATCCGGGTGTCAACTAATGAAAAACTGTTTTTT. The full variable domain, rest sourced from reference TRBV12-5 and TRBJ1-4, is DARVTQTPRHKVTEMGQEVTMRCQPILGHNTVFWYRQTMMQGLELLAYFRNRAPLDDSGMPKDRFSAEMPDATLATLKIQPSEPRDSAVYFCASGSSQGALIRVSTNEKLFFGSGTQLSVL.

This clone has just one count. The chain has TRBV15 and TRBJ2-7, with TRBD2 matching over 7 bases. Germline CDR1 and CDR2: LNHNV and YYDKDF (reference sequence). The CDR3 contains 14 residues. The trim removed 0 bases at V and 7 bases at J, leaving 6 bases unmatched. The CDR3 DNA is TGTGCCACCAGCAGAGACCAGGCGGGAGAGGAGCAGTACTTC. This sequence encodes CATSRDQAGEEQYF.

The chain recombines TRBV7-9 with TRBJ2-7; maybe TRBD1 (6 bases). Germline V lookup: CDR1 SEHNR, CDR2 FQNEAQ (reference sequence). The V and J ends lost 2 bases and 0 bases respectively, with 14 bases between them. CDR3 size: 16 residues. The CDR3 DNA reads as TGTGCCAGCAGCTTACGACCGACAGGACTCTCCTACGAGCAGTACTTC. This sequence encodes CASSLRPTGLSYEQYF. Using reference TRBV7-9 and TRBJ2-7 for the parts outside the CDR3, the full variable domain is DTGVSQNPRHKITKRGQNVTFRCDPISEHNRLYWYRQTLGQGPEFLTYFQNEAQLEKSRLLSDRFSAERPKGSFSTLEIQRTEQGDSAMYLCASSLRPTGLSYEQYFGPGTRLTVT.

The chain employs TRBV10-3 and TRBJ2-7; 10 nucleotides agree with TRBD2. After removal of 6 bases from V and 3 bases from J, the junction contained 5 bases not matched to a gene. The length of the CDR3 is 14 residues. The germline gives CDR1 ENHRY, CDR2 SYGVKD. The CDR3 here is CAIRASGGIYEQYF. CDR3 in DNA: TGTGCCATCAGGGCTAGCGGGGGAATCTACGAGCAGTACTTC.

Comments on this clone: Other DNA sequences in this specimen translate into the identical CDR3. The chain links TRBV6-5 to TRBJ2-2; D may be TRBD2 (7 bases). The germline V and J ends were trimmed by 11 bases and 6 bases, with 16 bases remaining between them. Germline CDR1 and CDR2: MNHEY and SVGAGI. The CDR3 loop spans 13 amino acids. As DNA, the CDR3 is TGTGCCGCAGGGGTGGGGGGGGCCGGGGAGCTGTTTTTT. This codes for CAAGVGGAGELFF.

The chain uses TRBV3-1 (or the pseudogene TRBV3-2) and TRBJ2-7, with D possibly being TRBD1 (6 bases). The CDR3 length is 16 residues. Trimming took 0 bases from V and 0 from J, leaving 12 bases between them. Germline V lookup: CDR1 LGHDT, CDR2 YNNKEL (reference sequence). CDR3 in DNA: TGTGCCAGCAGCCAAGATCGGAGGACAGCCTCCTACGAGCAGTACTTC. This sequence encodes CASSQDRRTASYEQYF.

The chain is built from TRBV6-5 and TRBJ2-5, with 10 nucleotides matching TRBD2. Germline CDR1 MNHEY, CDR2 SVGAGI. V shed 7 bases, J shed 2 bases, and the junction held 4 bases outside the gene matches. The CDR3 is made up of 14 amino acids. The CDR3 DNA reads as TGTGCCAGCATGCTTAGCGGGGGGCAAGAGACCCAGTACTTC. This codes for CASMLSGGQETQYF.

The J gene is TRBJ2-2, the V gene TRBV7-9, with 7 bases lining up with TRBD1. Germline lookup yields CDR1 SEHNR and CDR2 FQNEAQ (reference sequence). The CDR3 runs 16 residues. The J segment lost 1 base and the V segment lost 1 base, leaving 3 bases of the junction unmatched. CDR3 sequence (DNA): TGTGCCAGCAGCTTAGGGACAGGCCAGAACACCGGGGAGCTGTTTTTT. This gives the protein CASSLGTGQNTGELFF.

The chain is built from TRBV5-1 and TRBJ2-5, with 13 bases fitting TRBD2. Trimming at V came to 3 bases and at J to 1 base, leaving 3 bases not matched to a gene. This CDR3 region has 16 residues. Germline CDR1 SGHRS, CDR2 YFSETQ. The CDR3 loop is CASSSGTSGIQETQYF. CDR3 nucleotides: TGCGCCAGCAGCTCAGGGACTAGCGGGATCCAAGAGACCCAGTACTTC. Full variable domain (missing parts from reference TRBV5-1 and TRBJ2-5): KAGVTQTPRYLIKTRGQQVTLSCSPISGHRSVSWYQQTPGQGLQFLFEYFSETQRNKGNFPGRFSGRQFSNSRSEMNVSTLELGDSALYLCASSSGTSGIQETQYFGPGTRLLVL.

The V call is TRBV4-2, the J call TRBJ2-3, with a possible D match to TRBD2 (6 bases). Germline V gives CDR1 LGHNA, CDR2 YNFKEQ. V gave up 0 bases and J gave up 6 bases, with 25 bases separating them. The length of the CDR3 is 19 residues. For the CDR3, the DNA is TGTGCCAGCAGCCAAGAGAGGGCCGGGACTCAGGCAGTGTTGGATACGCAGTATTTT. It translates to CASSQERAGTQAVLDTQYF.

The CDR3: CASSLAGTGDTQYF. The CDR3 DNA follows: TGTGCCAGCAGCTTGGCGGGTACAGGGGATACGCAGTATTTT. The chain recombines TRBV5-4 with TRBJ2-3, with D tentatively TRBD1 (6 bases). The CDR3 is 14 amino acids. V was shortened by 0 bases and J by 6 bases, with 11 bases between the two germline ends. CDR1 and CDR2 (germline): SGHNT, YYREEE (reference sequence).

The chain recombines TRBV28 with TRBJ1-5; TRBD1 is a possible D gene (5 bases). CDR1 and CDR2 from the germline V gene are MDHEN and SYDVKM. Trimming cost V 4 bases and J 7 bases, with 17 bases left between them. This CDR3 region has 15 residues. The CDR3 bases are TGTGCCAGCAGTTCGGGAGGGGACGGGGAACAGCCCCAGCATTTT. This codes for CASSSGGDGEQPQHF.